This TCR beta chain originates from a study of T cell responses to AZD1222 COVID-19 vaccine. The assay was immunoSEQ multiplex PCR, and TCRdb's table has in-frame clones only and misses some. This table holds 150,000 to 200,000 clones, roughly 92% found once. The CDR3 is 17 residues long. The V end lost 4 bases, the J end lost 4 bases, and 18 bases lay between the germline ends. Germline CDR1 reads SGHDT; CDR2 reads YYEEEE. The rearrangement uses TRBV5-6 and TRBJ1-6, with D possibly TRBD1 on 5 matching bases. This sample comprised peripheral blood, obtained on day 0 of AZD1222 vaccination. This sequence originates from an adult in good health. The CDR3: CASSHGALNRYNSPLHF. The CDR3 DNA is TGTGCCAGCAGCCATGGGGCGCTGAACCGTTATAATTCACCCCTCCACTTT.